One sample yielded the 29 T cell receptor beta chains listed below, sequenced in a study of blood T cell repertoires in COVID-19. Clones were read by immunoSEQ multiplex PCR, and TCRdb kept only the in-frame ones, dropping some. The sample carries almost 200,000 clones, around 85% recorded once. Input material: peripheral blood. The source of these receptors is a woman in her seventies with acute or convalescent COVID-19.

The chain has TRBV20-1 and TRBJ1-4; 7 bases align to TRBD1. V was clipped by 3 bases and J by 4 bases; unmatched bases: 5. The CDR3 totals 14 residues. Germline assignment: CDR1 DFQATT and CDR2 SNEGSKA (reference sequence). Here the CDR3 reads CSASEGGLNEKLFF. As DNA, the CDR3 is TGCAGTGCTAGTGAAGGGGGCCTTAATGAAAAACTGTTTTTT.

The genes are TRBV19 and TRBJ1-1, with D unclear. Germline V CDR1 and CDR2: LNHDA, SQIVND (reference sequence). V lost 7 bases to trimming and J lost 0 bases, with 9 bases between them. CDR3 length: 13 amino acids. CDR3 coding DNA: TGTGCCAGTATGGAACAGCTGAACACTGAAGCTTTCTTT. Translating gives CASMEQLNTEAFF.

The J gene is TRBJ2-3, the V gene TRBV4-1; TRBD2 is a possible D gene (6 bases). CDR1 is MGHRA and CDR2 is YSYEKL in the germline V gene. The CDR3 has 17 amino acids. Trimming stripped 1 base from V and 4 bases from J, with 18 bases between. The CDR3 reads CASSQGSGLASSDTQYF. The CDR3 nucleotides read TGCGCCAGCAGCCAAGGCAGCGGGCTAGCAAGCTCAGATACGCAGTATTTT.

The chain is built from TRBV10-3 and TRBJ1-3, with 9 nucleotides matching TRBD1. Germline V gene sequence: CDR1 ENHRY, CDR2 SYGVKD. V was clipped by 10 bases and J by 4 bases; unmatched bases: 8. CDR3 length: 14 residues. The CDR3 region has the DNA TGTGCCACTTGGGCGGGACAGGGAGGAAACACCATATATTTT. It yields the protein CATWAGQGGNTIYF.

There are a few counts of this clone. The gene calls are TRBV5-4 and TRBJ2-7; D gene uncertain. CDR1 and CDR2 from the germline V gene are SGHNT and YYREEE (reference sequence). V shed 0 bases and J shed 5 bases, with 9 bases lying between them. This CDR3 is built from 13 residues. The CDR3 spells CASSLDPRNEQYF. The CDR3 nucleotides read TGTGCCAGCAGCTTGGACCCGAGGAACGAGCAGTACTTC. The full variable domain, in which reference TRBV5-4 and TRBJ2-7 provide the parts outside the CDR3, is ETGVTQSPTHLIKTRGQQVTLRCSSQSGHNTVSWYQQALGQGPQFIFQYYREEENGRGNFPPRFSGLQFPNYSSELNVNALELDDSALYLCASSLDPRNEQYFGPGTRLTVT.

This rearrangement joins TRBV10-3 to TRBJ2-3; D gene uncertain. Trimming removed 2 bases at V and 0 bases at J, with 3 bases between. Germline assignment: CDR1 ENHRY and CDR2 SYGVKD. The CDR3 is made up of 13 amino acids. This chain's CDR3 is CAISEESTDTQYF. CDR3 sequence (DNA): TGTGCCATCAGTGAGGAGAGCACAGATACGCAGTATTTT.

In DNA, the CDR3 is TGTGCCAGCAGCCCCGGGGGGGGGTTCGGTGAGACCCAGTACTTC. It specifies CASSPGGGFGETQYF. V and J are TRBV28 and TRBJ2-5; 8 positions match TRBD2. This CDR3 contains 15 residues. The ends lost 6 bases at V and 5 bases at J; junction bases unmatched: 11. The germline gives CDR1 MDHEN, CDR2 SYDVKM.

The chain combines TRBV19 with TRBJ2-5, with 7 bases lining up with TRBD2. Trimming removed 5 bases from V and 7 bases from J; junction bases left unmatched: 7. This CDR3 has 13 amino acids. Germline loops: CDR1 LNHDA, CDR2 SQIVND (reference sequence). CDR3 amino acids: CASSPGTGGTQYF. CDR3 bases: TGTGCCAGTAGTCCCGGGACGGGGGGGACCCAGTACTTC.

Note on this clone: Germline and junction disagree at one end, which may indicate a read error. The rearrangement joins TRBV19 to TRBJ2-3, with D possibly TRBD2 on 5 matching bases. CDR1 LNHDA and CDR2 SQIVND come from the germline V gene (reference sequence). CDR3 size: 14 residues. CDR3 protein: CASGIATSTDTQYF. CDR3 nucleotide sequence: TGTGCCAGTGGTATAGCGACTAGCACAGATACGCAGTATTTT.

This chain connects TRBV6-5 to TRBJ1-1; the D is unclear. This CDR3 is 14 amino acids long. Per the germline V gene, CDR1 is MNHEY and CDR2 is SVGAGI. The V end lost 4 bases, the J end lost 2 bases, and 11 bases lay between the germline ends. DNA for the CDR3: TGTGCCAGCAGTTCCCGTATTTCTAACACTGAAGCTTTCTTT. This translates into CASSSRISNTEAFF.

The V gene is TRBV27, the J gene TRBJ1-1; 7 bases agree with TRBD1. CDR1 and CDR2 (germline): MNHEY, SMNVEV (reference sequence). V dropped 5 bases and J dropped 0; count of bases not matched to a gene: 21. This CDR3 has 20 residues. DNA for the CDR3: TGTGCCAGCAGTCCGCCTTTTTGGGGGACAGCCACCGCTATGAACACTGAAGCTTTCTTT. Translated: CASSPPFWGTATAMNTEAFF.

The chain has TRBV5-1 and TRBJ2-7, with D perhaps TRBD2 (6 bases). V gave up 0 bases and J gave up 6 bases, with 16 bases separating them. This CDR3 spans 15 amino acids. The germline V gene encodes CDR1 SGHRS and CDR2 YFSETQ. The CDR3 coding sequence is TGCGCCAGCAGCTTGGGACTAGTCGCCCGCGGCGAGCAGTACTTC. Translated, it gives CASSLGLVARGEQYF.

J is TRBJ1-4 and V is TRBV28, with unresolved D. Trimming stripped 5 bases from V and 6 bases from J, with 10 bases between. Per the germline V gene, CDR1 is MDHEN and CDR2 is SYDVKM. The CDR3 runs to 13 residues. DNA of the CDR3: TGTGCCAGCAGTCTGACGGACTATGAAAAACTGTTTTTT. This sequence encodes CASSLTDYEKLFF.

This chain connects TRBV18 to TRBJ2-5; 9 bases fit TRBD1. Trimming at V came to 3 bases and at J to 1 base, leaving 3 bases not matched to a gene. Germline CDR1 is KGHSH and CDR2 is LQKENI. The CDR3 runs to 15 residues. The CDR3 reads CASSPRQGGQETQYF. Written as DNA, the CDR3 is TGTGCCAGCTCACCGCGACAGGGGGGCCAAGAGACCCAGTACTTC.

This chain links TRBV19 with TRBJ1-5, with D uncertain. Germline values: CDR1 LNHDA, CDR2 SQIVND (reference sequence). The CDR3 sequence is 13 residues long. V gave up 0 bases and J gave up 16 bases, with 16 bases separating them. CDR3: CASSIDQRGYQHF. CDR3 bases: TGTGCCAGTAGTATAGATCAGCGAGGGTATCAACATTTT.

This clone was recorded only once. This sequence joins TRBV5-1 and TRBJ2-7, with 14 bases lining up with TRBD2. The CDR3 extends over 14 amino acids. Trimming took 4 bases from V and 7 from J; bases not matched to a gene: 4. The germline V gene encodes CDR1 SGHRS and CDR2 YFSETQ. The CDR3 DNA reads TGCGCCAGCAGCCCGACTAGCGGGAGGGGGGAGCAGTACTTC. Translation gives CASSPTSGRGEQYF.

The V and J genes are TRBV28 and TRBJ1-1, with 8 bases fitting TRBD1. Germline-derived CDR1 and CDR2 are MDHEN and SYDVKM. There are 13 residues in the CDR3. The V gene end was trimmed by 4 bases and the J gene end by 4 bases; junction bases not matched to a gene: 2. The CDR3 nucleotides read TGTGCCAGCAGTTGGACAGGGTCCACTGAAGCTTTCTTT. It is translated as CASSWTGSTEAFF.

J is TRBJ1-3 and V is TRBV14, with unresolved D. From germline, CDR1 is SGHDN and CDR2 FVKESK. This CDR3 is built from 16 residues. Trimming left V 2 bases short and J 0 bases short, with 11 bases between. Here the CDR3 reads CASSQLTPNSGNTIYF. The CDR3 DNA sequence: TGTGCCAGCAGCCAACTTACACCGAACTCTGGAAACACCATATATTTT.

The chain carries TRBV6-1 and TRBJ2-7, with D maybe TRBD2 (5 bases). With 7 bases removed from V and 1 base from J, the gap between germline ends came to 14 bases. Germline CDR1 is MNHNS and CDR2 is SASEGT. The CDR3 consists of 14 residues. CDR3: CASMMYSVSYEQYF. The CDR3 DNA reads TGTGCCAGCATGATGTATAGCGTATCCTACGAGCAGTACTTC.

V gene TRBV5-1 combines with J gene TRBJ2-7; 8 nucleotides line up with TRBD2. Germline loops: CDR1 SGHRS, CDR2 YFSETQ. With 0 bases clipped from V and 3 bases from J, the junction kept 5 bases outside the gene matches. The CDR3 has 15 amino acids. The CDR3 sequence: CASSLAGGPIYEQYF. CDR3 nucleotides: TGCGCCAGCAGCTTGGCGGGAGGGCCGATCTACGAGCAGTACTTC.

In DNA, the CDR3 is TGTGCCAGCAGGGTACTAGCTGGTACAGATACGCAGTATTTT. Its protein product is CASRVLAGTDTQYF. This chain uses TRBV27 with TRBJ2-3; possible D gene TRBD2, 6 bases. The germline V and J ends were trimmed by 6 bases and 3 bases, with 13 bases remaining between them. The CDR3 totals 14 residues. The germline CDR1 and CDR2 sequences are MNHEY and SMNVEV (reference sequence).

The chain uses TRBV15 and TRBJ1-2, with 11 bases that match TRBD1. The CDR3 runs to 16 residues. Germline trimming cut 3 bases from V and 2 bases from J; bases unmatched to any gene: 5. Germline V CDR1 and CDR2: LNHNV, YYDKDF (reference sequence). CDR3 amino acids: CATSSPGQGANYGYTF. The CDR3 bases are TGTGCCACCAGCAGCCCAGGACAGGGGGCCAACTATGGCTACACCTTC.

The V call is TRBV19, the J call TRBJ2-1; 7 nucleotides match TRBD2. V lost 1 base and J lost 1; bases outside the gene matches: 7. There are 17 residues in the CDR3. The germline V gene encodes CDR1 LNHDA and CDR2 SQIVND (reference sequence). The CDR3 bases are TGTGCCAGTAGTATAGTGCATGGCGGGAGTTCCTACAATGAGCAGTTCTTC. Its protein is CASSIVHGGSSYNEQFF. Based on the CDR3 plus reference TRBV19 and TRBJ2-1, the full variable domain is DGGITQSPKYLFRKEGQNVTLSCEQNLNHDAMYWYRQDPGQGLRLIYYSQIVNDFQKGDIAEGYSVSREKKESFPLTVTSAQKNPTAFYLCASSIVHGGSSYNEQFFGPGTRLTVL.

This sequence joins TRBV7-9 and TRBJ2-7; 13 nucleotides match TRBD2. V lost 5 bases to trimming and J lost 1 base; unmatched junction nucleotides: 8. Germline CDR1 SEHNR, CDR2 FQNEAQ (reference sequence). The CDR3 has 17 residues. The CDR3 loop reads CASSPPGLAGLSYEQYF. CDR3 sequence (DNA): TGTGCCAGCAGCCCCCCGGGACTAGCGGGGCTATCCTACGAGCAGTACTTC. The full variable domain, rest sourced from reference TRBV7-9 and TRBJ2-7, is DTGVSQNPRHKITKRGQNVTFRCDPISEHNRLYWYRQTLGQGPEFLTYFQNEAQLEKSRLLSDRFSAERPKGSFSTLEIQRTEQGDSAMYLCASSPPGLAGLSYEQYFGPGTRLTVT.

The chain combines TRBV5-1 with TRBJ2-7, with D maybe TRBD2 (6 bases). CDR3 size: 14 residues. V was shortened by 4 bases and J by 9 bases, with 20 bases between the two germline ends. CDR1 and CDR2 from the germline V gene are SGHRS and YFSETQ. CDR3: CASSAYAGSAGQYF. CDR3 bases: TGCGCCAGCAGCGCTTATGCGGGGTCAGCGGGGCAGTACTTC.

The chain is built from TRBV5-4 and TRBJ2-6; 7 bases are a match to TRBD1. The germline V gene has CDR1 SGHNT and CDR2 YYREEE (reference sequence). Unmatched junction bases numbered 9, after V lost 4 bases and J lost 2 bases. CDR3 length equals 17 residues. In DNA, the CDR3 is TGTGCCAGCAGCCTACAGACAGGGTATGCTGGGGCCAACGTCCTGACTTTC. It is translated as CASSLQTGYAGANVLTF.

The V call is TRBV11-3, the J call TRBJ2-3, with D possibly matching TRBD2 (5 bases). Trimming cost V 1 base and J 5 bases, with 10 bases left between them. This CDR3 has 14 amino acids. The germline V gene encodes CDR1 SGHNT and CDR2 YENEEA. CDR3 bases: TGTGCCAGCAGCTTAGTACGGGGTGGAGATACGCAGTATTTT. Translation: CASSLVRGGDTQYF.

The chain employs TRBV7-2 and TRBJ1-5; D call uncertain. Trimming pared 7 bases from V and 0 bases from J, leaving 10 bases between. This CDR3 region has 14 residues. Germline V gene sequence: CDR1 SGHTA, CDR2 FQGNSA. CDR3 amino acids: CASTLGLSNQPQHF. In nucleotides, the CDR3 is TGTGCCAGCACCTTGGGCCTTAGCAATCAGCCCCAGCATTTT.

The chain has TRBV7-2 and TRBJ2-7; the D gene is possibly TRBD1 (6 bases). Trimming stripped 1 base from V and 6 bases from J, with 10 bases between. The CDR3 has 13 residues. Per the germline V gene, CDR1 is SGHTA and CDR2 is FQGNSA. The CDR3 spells CASSLDRESEQYF. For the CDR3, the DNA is TGTGCCAGCAGCTTAGACAGGGAATCCGAGCAGTACTTC.